These T cell receptor beta chains were read from a single sample in a study of shared clonotypes between healthy human individuals. The method was immunoSEQ multiplex PCR; TCRdb's version includes in-frame clones alone and lacks a portion of them. This sample has about 600,000 clones, with 98% found just once. Sample: naive CD8+ T cells sorted from blood. These receptors were collected from a man aged 25-45 years in good health. The CDR3 runs from the conserved cysteine through the conserved F or W. Fields, in order: J gene, V gene, CDR3 protein.

>TRBJ2-7|TRBV7-9
CASSFSGDEQYF
>TRBJ1-1|TRBV29-1
CSVDVLEIENTEAFF
>TRBJ1-1|TRBV29-1
CSVVTGGSTEAFF
>TRBJ2-4|TRBV9
CASSAQGQGADIQYF
>TRBJ2-1|TRBV10-2
CASSRMAYNEQFF
>TRBJ1-5|TRBV28
CASSPRVGSGPYSNQPQHF
>TRBJ1-2|TRBV6-5
CASSYSNGLNSYGYTF
>TRBJ2-1|TRBV28
CASNTGTSGFNEQFF
>TRBJ2-1|TRBV4-3
CASSPDGNNEQFF
>TRBJ2-3|TRBV9
CASSARTGGVADTQYF
>TRBJ2-3|TRBV7-2
CASSLEGDRIPPDTQYF
>TRBJ1-5|TRBV12-5
CASGLEAGQPQHF
>TRBJ2-7|TRBV25-1
CASATGAYEQYF
>TRBJ2-7|TRBV4-1
CASSQDRLGQADEQYF
>TRBJ2-6|TRBV29-1
CSVDVRGPSGANVLTF
>TRBJ2-1|TRBV9
CASSARGDPSNEQFF
>TRBJ2-7|TRBV7-9
CASSHEGGRGYEQYF
>TRBJ1-1|TRBV6-6
CASSPSTEAFF
>TRBJ1-5|TRBV6-5
CASSSDSYSNQPQHF